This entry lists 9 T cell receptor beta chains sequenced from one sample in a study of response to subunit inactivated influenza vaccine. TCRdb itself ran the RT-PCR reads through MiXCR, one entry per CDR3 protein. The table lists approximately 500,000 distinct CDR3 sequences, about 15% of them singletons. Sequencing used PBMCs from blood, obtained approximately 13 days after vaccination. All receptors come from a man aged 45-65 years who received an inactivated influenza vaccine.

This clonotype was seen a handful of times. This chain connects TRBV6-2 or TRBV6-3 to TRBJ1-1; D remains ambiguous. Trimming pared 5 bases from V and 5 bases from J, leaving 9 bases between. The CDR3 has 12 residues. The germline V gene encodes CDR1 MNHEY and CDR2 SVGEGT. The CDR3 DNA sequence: TGTGCCAGCAGTACTCAGTGGACTGAAGCTTTCTTT. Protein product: CASSTQWTEAFF.

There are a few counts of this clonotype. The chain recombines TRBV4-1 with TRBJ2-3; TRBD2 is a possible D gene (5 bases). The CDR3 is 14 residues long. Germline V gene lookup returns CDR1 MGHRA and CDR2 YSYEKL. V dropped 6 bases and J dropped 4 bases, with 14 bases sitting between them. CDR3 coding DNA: TGCGCCAGCAGAAGCGAGGGTGGGTCAGATACGCAGTATTTT. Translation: CASRSEGGSDTQYF.

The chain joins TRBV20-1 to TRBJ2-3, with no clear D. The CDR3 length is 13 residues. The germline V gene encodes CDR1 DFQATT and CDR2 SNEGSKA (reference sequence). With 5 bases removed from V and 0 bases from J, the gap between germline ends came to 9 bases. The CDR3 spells CSAPHSSTDTQYF. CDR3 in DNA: TGCAGTGCTCCACACTCTAGCACAGATACGCAGTATTTT.

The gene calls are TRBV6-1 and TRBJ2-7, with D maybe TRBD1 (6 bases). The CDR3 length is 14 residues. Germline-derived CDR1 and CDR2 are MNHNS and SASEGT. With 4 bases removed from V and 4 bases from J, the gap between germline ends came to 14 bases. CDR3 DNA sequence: TGTGCCAGCAGTGCTGAAGTCAGGGGATACGAGCAGTACTTC. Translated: CASSAEVRGYEQYF.

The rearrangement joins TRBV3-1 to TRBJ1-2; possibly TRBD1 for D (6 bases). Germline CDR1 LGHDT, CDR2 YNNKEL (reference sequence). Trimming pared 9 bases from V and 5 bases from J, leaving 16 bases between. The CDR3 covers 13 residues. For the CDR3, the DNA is TGTGCCAGTGAACAGGGAGATAAGTATGGCTACACCTTC. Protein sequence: CASEQGDKYGYTF.

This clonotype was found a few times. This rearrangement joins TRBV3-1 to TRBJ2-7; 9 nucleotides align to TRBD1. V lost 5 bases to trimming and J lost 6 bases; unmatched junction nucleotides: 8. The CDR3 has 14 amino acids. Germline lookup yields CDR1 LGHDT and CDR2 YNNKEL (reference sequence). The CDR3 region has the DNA TGTGCCAGCAGCTTAACAGGGGGCCTATCCGAGCAGTACTTC. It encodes CASSLTGGLSEQYF.

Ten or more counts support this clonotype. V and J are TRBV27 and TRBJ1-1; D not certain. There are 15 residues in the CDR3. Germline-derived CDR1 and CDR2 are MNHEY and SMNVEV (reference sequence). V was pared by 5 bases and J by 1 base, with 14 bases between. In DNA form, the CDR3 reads TGTGCCAGCAGTAAGCGTCTTGCGGGGAACACTGAAGCTTTCTTT. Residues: CASSKRLAGNTEAFF.

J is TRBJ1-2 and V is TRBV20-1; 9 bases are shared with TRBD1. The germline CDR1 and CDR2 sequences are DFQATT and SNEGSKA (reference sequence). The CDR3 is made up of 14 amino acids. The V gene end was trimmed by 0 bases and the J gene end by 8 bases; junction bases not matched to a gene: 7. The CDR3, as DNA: TGCAGTGCTAGAGACGCCCGGGACAGGGAGGGCTACACCTTC. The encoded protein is CSARDARDREGYTF.

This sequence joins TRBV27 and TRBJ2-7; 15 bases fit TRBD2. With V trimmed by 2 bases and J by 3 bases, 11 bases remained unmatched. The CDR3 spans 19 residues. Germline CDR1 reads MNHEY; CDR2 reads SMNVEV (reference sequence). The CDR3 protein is CASSLMGLAGGSPSYEQYF. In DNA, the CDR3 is TGTGCCAGCAGTTTAATGGGACTAGCGGGAGGATCCCCCAGCTACGAGCAGTACTTC.